The clone carrying this TCR beta chain was seen more than once but under ten times. The CDR3 length is 15 residues. The V end was cut by 2 bases, the J end by 5 bases, with 15 bases between. Germline CDR1 and CDR2: ENHRY and SYGVKD. The sample originates from a study of T cells in Graves' hyperthyroidism and ophthalmopathy. Amplification of TCR beta CDR3 regions used RNA as the template. A first-round RT-PCR of the TCR CDR3 used the HTBI primer set. TCRdb processed the multiplex PCR reads anew with MiXCR; each CDR3 protein has one entry. The table has more than 50,000 distinct CDR3 sequences, roughly 58% seen once.

This receptor was identified in a woman aged 60-75 years with Graves' ophthalmopathy. The chain is built from TRBV10-3 and TRBJ1-1; maybe TRBD1 (6 bases). Material: blood. Here the CDR3 reads CAISETPQGLTEAFF. CDR3 in DNA: TGTGCCATCAGTGAGACCCCTCAGGGGTTGACTGAAGCTTTCTTT.